A single sample is the source of the 23 T cell receptor beta chains below, sequenced in a study of metastatic and nonmetastatic thyroid tumors. None of the patients had undergone any treatment ahead of thyroid surgery. With MiXCR, TCRdb called clones anew from the PCR reads. The sample contains about 5,900 clones, about a third of which appear only once. Sequencing used adjacent normal tissue. The receptors stem from a male donor with papillary thyroid cancer or a benign thyroid nodule (not recorded which). Some clones in this sample may be carry-over from other donors' samples.

V gene TRBV5-1 combines with J gene TRBJ1-1, with 9 nucleotides matching TRBD1. Unmatched junction bases numbered 7, after V lost 6 bases and J lost 4 bases. The CDR3 is 14 amino acids. CDR1 is SGHRS and CDR2 is YFSETQ in the germline V gene. The CDR3 spells CASTAEQGATEAFF. The DNA for the CDR3 is TGCGCCAGCACAGCCGAACAGGGGGCCACTGAAGCTTTCTTT.

The rearrangement uses TRBV12-3 or TRBV12-4 and TRBJ2-1; tentatively, D is TRBD1 (5 bases). V gave up 5 bases and J gave up 5 bases, with 10 bases separating them. This CDR3 region has 13 residues. CDR3 sequence (DNA): TGTGCCAGCAGTCCTCGCAGGGACAATGAGCAGTTCTTC. It codes for CASSPRRDNEQFF.

The rearrangement uses TRBV20-1 and TRBJ1-4; D gene uncertain. The CDR3 covers 16 residues. The germline gives CDR1 DFQATT, CDR2 SNEGSKA (reference sequence). The V gene lost 0 bases and the J gene lost 4 bases, with 15 bases spanning the gap. CDR3 DNA: TGCAGTGCTAGAGATCCCCGATACTCGAGTAATGAAAAACTGTTTTTT. Protein product: CSARDPRYSSNEKLFF.

The chain joins TRBV24-1 to TRBJ2-7; D perhaps matches TRBD1 (6 bases). V lost 7 bases to trimming and J lost 3 bases, with 12 bases between them. The CDR3 runs to 13 residues. Germline assignment: CDR1 KGHDR and CDR2 SFDVKD. The CDR3 protein is CATSPGDLYEQYF. In nucleotides, the CDR3 is TGTGCCACCAGCCCAGGGGACCTCTACGAGCAGTACTTC.

The V call is TRBV7-3, the J call TRBJ2-2; D is ambiguous. In germline, CDR1 is SGHTA, CDR2 FQGTGA. This CDR3 has 18 amino acids. Trimming cost V 1 base and J 0 bases, with 15 bases left between them. The CDR3: CASSLIGLDLANTGELFF. In DNA, the CDR3 is TGTGCCAGCAGCTTAATAGGTCTTGACCTCGCGAACACCGGGGAGCTGTTTTTT.

This chain joins TRBV6-2 or TRBV6-3 and TRBJ1-6; TRBD1 agrees at 8 bases. CDR3 size: 19 residues. Germline lookup yields CDR1 MNHEY and CDR2 SVGEGT. V lost 6 bases, J lost 7 bases, and 20 bases stayed unmatched. The CDR3 protein is CASRRGTGGTTSGNSPLHF. The CDR3, as DNA: TGTGCCAGCAGACGGGGGACAGGAGGCACCACCTCTGGAAATTCACCCCTCCACTTT.

This clone has only one observation. The chain combines TRBV5-1 with TRBJ2-2; 7 bases are a match to TRBD1. Unmatched junction bases numbered 14, after V lost 4 bases and J lost 5 bases. The CDR3 runs 17 residues. Germline V CDR1 and CDR2: SGHRS, YFSETQ. CDR3 nucleotide sequence: TGCGCCAGCAGCATAGAAGGAAACAGGGGAGAGACCGGGGAGCTGTTTTTT. This gives the protein CASSIEGNRGETGELFF. The full variable domain, rest sourced from reference TRBV5-1 and TRBJ2-2, is KAGVTQTPRYLIKTRGQQVTLSCSPISGHRSVSWYQQTPGQGLQFLFEYFSETQRNKGNFPGRFSGRQFSNSRSEMNVSTLELGDSALYLCASSIEGNRGETGELFFGEGSRLTVL.

The gene calls are TRBV9 and TRBJ1-2; a weak D match, TRBD1 (6 bases). The germline gives CDR1 SGDLS, CDR2 YYNGEE. This CDR3 is 13 amino acids long. The V end lost 5 bases, the J end lost 4 bases, and 12 bases lay between the germline ends. CDR3 in DNA: TGTGCCAGCAGTCTAGGGGGTACCTATGGCTACACCTTC. Translated, it gives CASSLGGTYGYTF.

CDR3 coding DNA: TGTGCCACCCTCCTTTCAGTGAATGAGCAGTTCTTC. Translated, it gives CATLLSVNEQFF. The chain is built from TRBV6-2 or TRBV6-3 and TRBJ2-1; D is unclear. The germline V gene encodes CDR1 MNHEY and CDR2 SVGEGT. There are 12 residues in the CDR3. V lost 10 bases and J lost 7, with 14 bases in between.

This clone was picked up a small number of times. The chain recombines TRBV29-1 with TRBJ1-2; 7 bases are a match to TRBD1. Germline CDR1 SQVTM, CDR2 ANQGSEA. Trimming took 6 bases from V and 4 from J; bases not matched to a gene: 5. The length of the CDR3 is 12 residues. The CDR3 sequence: CSVSRDSYGYTF. For the CDR3, the DNA is TGCAGCGTCTCCCGGGACAGCTATGGCTACACCTTC.

Comments on this clone: The same CDR3 is also encoded by other DNA sequences in this sample. This chain joins TRBV2 and TRBJ2-7; the D call may be TRBD1 or TRBD2 (5 bases each). This CDR3 has 12 amino acids. Germline V gene data show CDR1 as SNHLY and CDR2 as FYNNEI. V dropped 10 bases and J dropped 5 bases, with 15 bases sitting between them. CDR3 region: CATSSGTDEQYF. The CDR3 DNA follows: TGTGCCACTTCTTCCGGGACGGACGAGCAGTACTTC. The variable domain in full, with the rest retrieved from reference TRBV2 and TRBJ2-7, is EPEVTQTPSHQVTQMGQEVILRCVPISNHLYFYWYRQILGQKVEFLVSFYNNEISEKSEIFDDQFSVERPDGSNFTLKIRSTKLEDSAMYFCATSSGTDEQYFGPGTRLTVT.

This clone has more than one count but fewer than ten. V is TRBV20-1 and J is TRBJ1-2; D not resolved. V lost 6 bases and J lost 0, with 8 bases in between. CDR1 is DFQATT, CDR2 SNEGSKA, per germline (reference sequence). The CDR3 runs 12 residues. Written as DNA, the CDR3 is TGCAGTGCGGCCGGAGCTAACTATGGCTACACCTTC. This sequence encodes CSAAGANYGYTF.

The gene calls are TRBV6-2 or TRBV6-3 and TRBJ2-6; the D is unclear. The CDR3 sequence is 14 residues long. CDR1 is MNHEY, CDR2 SVGEGT, per germline. V lost 0 bases to trimming and J lost 4 bases, with 4 bases between them. CDR3 nucleotides: TGTGCCAGCAGTTACTCACTGGGGGCCAACGTCCTGACTTTC. It translates to CASSYSLGANVLTF.

This clone was detected a few times. The gene calls are TRBV11-2 and TRBJ2-7, with D unclear. The CDR3 is made up of 15 amino acids. Germline lookup yields CDR1 SGHAT and CDR2 FQNNGV. The V and J ends lost 0 bases and 2 bases respectively, with 11 bases between them. This CDR3 is CASSLDPGRAYEQYF. The CDR3 nucleotides read TGTGCCAGCAGCTTAGATCCGGGCAGAGCCTACGAGCAGTACTTC.

The rearrangement links TRBV4-1 to TRBJ1-1; D uncertain. Trimming left V 6 bases short and J 5 bases short, with 10 bases between. The CDR3 runs to 12 residues. Germline CDR1 is MGHRA and CDR2 is YSYEKL. The CDR3 sequence is CASRLEGTEAFF. For the CDR3, the DNA is TGCGCCAGCAGACTGGAAGGGACTGAAGCTTTCTTT.

In the case of this clone: The junction and the germline gene differ at one end; a read error may be behind it. The chain couples TRBV15 to TRBJ2-3; D gene unclear. Germline CDR1 reads LNHNV; CDR2 reads YYDKDF (reference sequence). The CDR3 is 15 amino acids. The CDR3, as DNA: TGTGCCACCAGCAGAGAGTGGGGTGGCACAGATGCGCAGTATTTT. Amino acids: CATSREWGGTDAQYF. The full variable domain, completed using reference TRBV15 and TRBJ2-3, is DAMVIQNPRYQVTQFGKPVTLSCSQTLNHNVMYWYQQKSSQAPKLLFHYYDKDFNNEADTPDNFQSRRPNTSFCFLDIRSPGLGDTAMYLCATSREWGGTDAQYFGPGTRLTVL.

The table lists this clone with a count of one. A much larger clone is a single base away; this may be a read error. The sample contains more than one DNA sequence encoding this CDR3. J is TRBJ2-2 and V is TRBV11-2; TRBD2 aligns across 9 bases. CDR3 length: 17 amino acids. The J segment lost 11 bases and the V segment lost 3 bases, leaving 16 bases of the junction unmatched. Germline V lookup: CDR1 SGHAT, CDR2 FQNNGV. The CDR3 is CASSFRAVRGGCGELFF. The CDR3 DNA sequence: TGTGCCAGCAGCTTCCGAGCGGTGCGGGGGGGGTGCGGTGAGCTGTTTTTT. Using reference TRBV11-2 and TRBJ2-2 for the parts outside the CDR3, the full variable domain is EAGVAQSPRYKIIEKRQSVAFWCNPISGHATLYWYQQILGQGPKLLIQFQNNGVVDDSQLPKDRFSAERLKGVDSTLKIQPAKLEDSAVYLCASSFRAVRGGCGELFFGEGSRLTVL.

V gene TRBV6-1 combines with J gene TRBJ2-7; TRBD1 aligns across 8 bases. The CDR3 runs 14 residues. Germline CDR1 and CDR2: MNHNS and SASEGT. With V trimmed by 5 bases and J by 3 bases, 6 bases remained unmatched. CDR3 amino acids: CASSRTGTGYEQYF. The CDR3 DNA sequence: TGTGCCAGCAGTCGCACCGGGACAGGCTACGAGCAGTACTTC.

In its sample, this clone ranks as large. V gene TRBV10-3 combines with J gene TRBJ1-1, with a possible D match to TRBD1 (6 bases). The V end lost 3 bases, the J end lost 3 bases, and 17 bases lay between the germline ends. The germline V gene encodes CDR1 ENHRY and CDR2 SYGVKD. There are 16 residues in the CDR3. CDR3 DNA sequence: TGTGCCATCAGTGAACTGGGACACGGTAGGGACACTGAAGCTTTCTTT. Translation gives CAISELGHGRDTEAFF.

The chain carries TRBV20-1 and TRBJ1-1, with 7 bases identical to TRBD1. The V gene's germline CDR1 is DFQATT and CDR2 SNEGSKA (reference sequence). The CDR3 contains 14 residues. V lost 0 bases, J lost 3 bases, and 4 bases stayed unmatched. The CDR3: CSARDQGEDTEAFF. The CDR3 DNA sequence: TGCAGTGCTAGAGATCAGGGGGAGGACACTGAAGCTTTCTTT.

In its sample, this clone was seen a few times. J is TRBJ1-6 and V is TRBV28; 7 nucleotides line up with TRBD1. The CDR3 is 16 amino acids. The junction had 14 bases not matched to a gene; V was cut back by 11 bases and J by 4 bases. CDR1 is MDHEN, CDR2 SYDVKM, per germline. CDR3: CASNGGLDRYNSPLHF. For the CDR3, the DNA is TGTGCCTCCAACGGGGGCCTGGACAGGTATAATTCACCCCTCCACTTT.

The rearrangement joins TRBV7-2 to TRBJ1-2; D is ambiguous. This CDR3 contains 12 residues. Germline values: CDR1 SGHTA, CDR2 FQGNSA. The ends were cut back, 7 bases at V and 1 base at J, with 7 bases in the middle. The CDR3, as DNA: TGTGCCAGCATCGGTGATAACTATGGCTACACCTTC. Protein product: CASIGDNYGYTF.

In nucleotides, the CDR3 is TGCAGTGCTAGAGATTTCGAGACAGGGGGCTCGGGGAGCAATCAGCCCCAGCATTTT. Encoded protein: CSARDFETGGSGSNQPQHF. The chain has TRBV20-1 and TRBJ1-5; 10 positions match TRBD1. In germline, CDR1 is DFQATT, CDR2 SNEGSKA (reference sequence). The CDR3 is 19 residues long. V was clipped by 0 bases and J by 1 base; unmatched bases: 12.